The 23 T cell receptor beta chains below come from one sample, sequenced in a study of shared clonotypes between healthy human individuals. Sequenced by immunoSEQ multiplex PCR; TCRdb stores in-frame clones only, minus some. The table shows about 770,000 clones, with 72% occurring only once. Sequencing used memory CD4+ T cells sorted from blood. Subset indicated: CD45RA-negative fraction. The receptors were gathered from a woman in her twenties or thirties in good health.

The chain is built from TRBV9 and TRBJ1-3, with D unclear. V lost 1 base and J 2 bases, leaving 13 bases between the germline ends. Germline-derived CDR1 and CDR2 are SGDLS and YYNGEE. This CDR3 comprises 16 residues. The CDR3 is CASSVRAGIAGNTIYF. As DNA, the CDR3 is TGTGCCAGCAGCGTAAGAGCGGGAATAGCTGGAAACACCATATATTTT. The full variable domain, with the rest looked up from reference TRBV9 and TRBJ1-3, is DSGVTQTPKHLITATGQRVTLRCSPRSGDLSVYWYQQSLDQGLQFLIQYYNGEERAKGNILERFSAQQFPDLHSELNLSSLELGDSALYFCASSVRAGIAGNTIYFGEGSWLTVV.

In regard to this clone: It may be a read error: a sequence one base away is much more abundant. This sample includes further DNA sequences coding for the same CDR3. J is TRBJ1-2 and V is TRBV6-5; tentative D call: TRBD1 (6 bases). The CDR3 sequence is 14 residues long. Germline values: CDR1 MNHEY, CDR2 SVGAGI. The V and J ends lost 2 bases and 5 bases respectively, with 12 bases between them. The CDR3: CASSYQGQGYGYTF. CDR3 DNA sequence: TGTGCCAGCAGTTACCAGGGGCAGGGTTATGGCTACACCTTC.

This clone was seen once. The gene calls are TRBV7-2 and TRBJ1-5; perhaps TRBD1 as D (6 bases). The germline V and J ends were trimmed by 3 bases and 2 bases, with 17 bases remaining between them. This CDR3 region has 17 residues. CDR1 is SGHTA and CDR2 is FQGNSA in the germline V gene. The CDR3 bases are TGTGCCAGCAGCTTCCAGGGGTGGGTCCAAGGCAATCAGCCCCAGCATTTT. This gives the protein CASSFQGWVQGNQPQHF.

V gene TRBV10-1 combines with J gene TRBJ2-3, with TRBD2 matching over 13 bases. CDR3 size: 17 residues. CDR1 and CDR2 from the germline V gene are WNHNN and SYGVQD (reference sequence). The V segment lost 0 bases and the J segment 6 bases; nucleotides outside the gene matches: 6. The CDR3 DNA reads as TGCGCCAGCAGTGAGTCTACTGGGACTAGCGGGACCGATACGCAGTATTTT. This translates into CASSESTGTSGTDTQYF.

The J gene is TRBJ2-2, the V gene TRBV7-3; D call uncertain. The germline V and J ends were trimmed by 2 bases and 5 bases, with 15 bases remaining between them. Germline V gene lookup returns CDR1 SGHTA and CDR2 FQGTGA. This CDR3 has 16 amino acids. The CDR3 sequence is CASSLESPRPTGELFF. CDR3 DNA: TGTGCCAGCAGCTTAGAGTCTCCTCGACCTACCGGGGAGCTGTTTTTT.

This clone was found a few times. The chain uses TRBV21-1 and TRBJ2-7; the table's D call TRBD2 went unverified against the DNA. TRBV21-1 is listed as a pseudogene. This CDR3 is built from 24 residues. CDR3 loop: CASSKDRLTGISWPTSGNTYEQYF. In DNA form, the CDR3 reads TGTGCCAGCAGCAAAGACCGCCTGACAGGGATAAGTTGGCCAACTAGCGGAAACACCTACGAGCAGTACTTC.

The chain links TRBV7-9 to TRBJ2-3; a weak D match, TRBD1 (5 bases). V dropped 5 bases and J dropped 0 bases, with 9 bases sitting between them. The germline V gene encodes CDR1 SEHNR and CDR2 FQNEAQ (reference sequence). The CDR3 spans 14 residues. The chain's CDR3 is CASSLRQSTDTQYF. The CDR3 region has the DNA TGTGCCAGCAGCCTTAGACAGAGCACAGATACGCAGTATTTT.

This rearrangement joins TRBV29-1 to TRBJ2-3; possibly TRBD2 for D (6 bases). The CDR3 has 14 residues. Germline CDR1 is SQVTM and CDR2 is ANQGSEA. V was trimmed by 3 bases and J by 2 bases, leaving 12 bases between them. This CDR3 reads CSVEAGTFTDTQYF. The CDR3 DNA sequence: TGCAGCGTTGAGGCAGGGACTTTCACAGATACGCAGTATTTT.

The chain links TRBV7-8 to TRBJ2-5, with D perhaps matching TRBD2 (6 bases). CDR1 and CDR2 from the germline V gene are SGHVS and FQNEAQ. The CDR3 is 16 residues long. Trimming stripped 5 bases from V and 4 bases from J, with 20 bases between. The CDR3 nucleotides are TGTGCCAGCAGCCAGACGGCGGGATGGATTTTAGAGACCCAGTACTTC. Amino acids: CASSQTAGWILETQYF.

This chain uses TRBV28 with TRBJ2-7; possible D gene TRBD1, 6 bases. V was cut by 8 bases and J by 4 bases, with 18 bases left in between. This CDR3 comprises 14 residues. From germline, CDR1 is MDHEN and CDR2 SYDVKM. The CDR3 region is CASGRQAPWYEQYF. CDR3 in DNA: TGTGCCAGCGGGAGACAGGCTCCATGGTACGAGCAGTACTTC.

J is TRBJ2-3 and V is TRBV9; D is uncertain. CDR1 is SGDLS and CDR2 is YYNGEE in the germline V gene. The V end lost 0 bases, the J end lost 2 bases, and 10 bases lay between the germline ends. The CDR3 has 15 residues. The CDR3 sequence: CASSVGVGDTDTQYF. CDR3 coding DNA: TGTGCCAGCAGCGTAGGGGTAGGCGACACAGATACGCAGTATTTT.

The gene calls are TRBV27 and TRBJ1-5; 7 nucleotides match TRBD1. CDR3 length: 15 amino acids. Germline values: CDR1 MNHEY, CDR2 SMNVEV (reference sequence). V shed 4 bases, J shed 6 bases, and the junction held 9 bases outside the gene matches. The CDR3 DNA follows: TGTGCCAGCAGTTCCCGACAGGGTTCGGCTCAGCCCCAGCATTTT. Residues: CASSSRQGSAQPQHF.

This clone was seen a handful of times. The rearrangement links TRBV10-3 to TRBJ1-2; perhaps TRBD1 as D (5 bases). Germline V CDR1 and CDR2: ENHRY, SYGVKD. The CDR3 runs 18 residues. With 2 bases removed from V and 4 bases from J, the gap between germline ends came to 23 bases. CDR3 coding DNA: TGTGCCATCAGTGAGGGATGGGACCCGGGAGTCCGTAGCTATGGCTACACCTTC. As protein: CAISEGWDPGVRSYGYTF.

In its sample, this clone was seen a few times. V is TRBV13 and J is TRBJ2-1; 9 bases fit TRBD2. The germline CDR1 and CDR2 sequences are PRHDT and FYEKMQ (reference sequence). Trimming removed 5 bases from V and 7 bases from J; junction bases left unmatched: 9. The CDR3 contains 15 residues. CDR3 protein: CASSAGAGGENEQFF. The CDR3 DNA reads TGTGCCAGCAGCGCAGGGGCGGGAGGGGAGAATGAGCAGTTCTTC.

This sequence joins TRBV4-1 and TRBJ1-2; D is unresolved. V gave up 0 bases and J gave up 14 bases, with 10 bases separating them. The length of the CDR3 is 11 residues. The V gene's germline CDR1 is MGHRA and CDR2 YSYEKL. CDR3 sequence: CASSQDKGRTF. The CDR3 nucleotides are TGCGCCAGCAGCCAAGATAAGGGAAGGACCTTC.

This clone was seen a few times. The rearrangement joins TRBV7-2 to TRBJ2-5; D is perhaps TRBD1 (6 bases). Trimming took off 5 bases at V and 7 bases at J, with 14 bases between the two ends. Germline V lookup: CDR1 SGHTA, CDR2 FQGNSA. The CDR3 runs 13 residues. The CDR3 loop is CASSPGAGSTQYF. The CDR3 nucleotides are TGTGCCAGCAGCCCAGGGGCCGGGTCGACCCAGTACTTC.

This chain links TRBV27 with TRBJ2-6; D might be TRBD1 (6 bases). V dropped 5 bases and J dropped 1 base, with 12 bases sitting between them. The CDR3 is 16 amino acids. CDR1 MNHEY and CDR2 SMNVEV come from the germline V gene (reference sequence). The CDR3 loop reads CASSLNTGSGANVLTF. As DNA, the CDR3 is TGTGCCAGCAGTCTAAACACAGGGTCTGGGGCCAACGTCCTGACTTTC.

The rearrangement links TRBV5-1 to TRBJ2-2, with D perhaps matching TRBD1 (6 bases). The V gene's germline CDR1 is SGHRS and CDR2 YFSETQ. The CDR3 has 15 amino acids. Trimming stripped 0 bases from V and 1 base from J, with 7 bases between. The CDR3 spells CASSLGQENTGELFF. In nucleotides, the CDR3 is TGCGCCAGCAGCTTGGGACAGGAGAACACCGGGGAGCTGTTTTTT.

The chain combines TRBV6-5 with TRBJ2-1, with D unclear. The CDR3 consists of 11 residues. V was cut by 6 bases and J by 6 bases, with 6 bases left in between. The germline V gene encodes CDR1 MNHEY and CDR2 SVGAGI. Here the CDR3 reads CASRLRNEQFF. The CDR3 coding sequence is TGTGCCAGCAGGCTACGCAATGAGCAGTTCTTC.

CDR3 sequence: CASKGDHGNEQFF. The CDR3 DNA reads TGTGCCAGCAAAGGGGACCACGGCAATGAGCAGTTCTTC. The rearrangement uses TRBV2 and TRBJ2-1; tentatively, D is TRBD1 or TRBD2 (5 bases each). Trimming removed 7 bases at V and 6 bases at J, with 13 bases between. Germline V gene sequence: CDR1 SNHLY, CDR2 FYNNEI. CDR3 size: 13 residues. Variable domain in full (rest from reference TRBV2 and TRBJ2-1): EPEVTQTPSHQVTQMGQEVILRCVPISNHLYFYWYRQILGQKVEFLVSFYNNEISEKSEIFDDQFSVERPDGSNFTLKIRSTKLEDSAMYFCASKGDHGNEQFFGPGTRLTVL.

The chain joins TRBV27 to TRBJ1-1; D remains ambiguous. The CDR3 loop spans 13 amino acids. Germline CDR1 and CDR2: MNHEY and SMNVEV (reference sequence). Trimming took off 3 bases at V and 4 bases at J, with 9 bases between the two ends. CDR3 in amino acids: CASSFQRGTEAFF. CDR3 nucleotide sequence: TGTGCCAGCAGTTTCCAACGGGGCACTGAAGCTTTCTTT.

The chain couples TRBV28 to TRBJ1-2; tentatively, D is TRBD1 (6 bases). This CDR3 has 14 residues. The germline gives CDR1 MDHEN, CDR2 SYDVKM. Trimming left V 5 bases short and J 6 bases short, with 16 bases between. The CDR3 is CASSPPTGYHGYTF. The DNA of the CDR3 is TGTGCCAGCAGTCCACCCACAGGGTATCATGGCTACACCTTC.

J is TRBJ2-3 and V is TRBV7-2; 9 nucleotides line up with TRBD2. J was trimmed by 8 bases and V by 4 bases; bases with no gene match: 13. Germline V gene sequence: CDR1 SGHTA, CDR2 FQGNSA. The CDR3 extends over 16 amino acids. CDR3 coding DNA: TGTGCCAGCAGCTCTTCGACTAGCGGCCCACAAGGTACGCAGTATTTT. This codes for CASSSSTSGPQGTQYF.